This T cell receptor beta chain was captured by sequencing in a study of blood T cell repertoires in COVID-19. Sequencing used immunoSEQ multiplex PCR; TCRdb keeps in-frame clones, though not all of them. The table has over 100,000 clones, around 86% seen once. The sample was peripheral blood. The sequence derives from a man aged 65 to 79 with acute or convalescent COVID-19.

The CDR3 DNA reads as TGTGCCAGCAGCCTCCCTAGACTAGCGTCGAACACCGGGGAGCTGTTTTTT. Amino acids: CASSLPRLASNTGELFF. This chain joins TRBV3-1 (or the pseudogene TRBV3-2) and TRBJ2-2, with 8 positions matching TRBD2. This CDR3 region has 17 residues. The germline V gene encodes CDR1 LGHDT and CDR2 YNNKEL (reference sequence). After removal of 4 bases from V and 0 bases from J, the junction contained 7 bases not matched to a gene.